This T cell receptor beta chain was sequenced for a study of cytomegalovirus exposure and HLA in healthy donors. Both 60 Vbeta primers and 13 Jbeta primers went into the PCR. The data were produced by immunoSEQ multiplex PCR, yet TCRdb's version contains in-frame clones alone and is incomplete. The table shows hundreds of thousands of clones, with around 80% occurring only once. V trimming: 1 base; J trimming: 7 bases; junction bases outside the gene matches: 8. The CDR3 runs to 15 residues. The germline CDR1 and CDR2 sequences are SGHAT and FQNNGV. This chain connects TRBV11-2 to TRBJ1-1; 8 nucleotides align to TRBD1. The sequencing input was PBMCs. This TCR was recovered from a woman aged 60-75 years in good health and CMV-seropositive. The CDR3 reads CASSLARQGTNEAFF. The CDR3 DNA reads TGTGCCAGCAGCTTAGCCCGACAGGGGACCAATGAAGCTTTCTTT.